This T cell receptor (beta chain) stems from a study of cytomegalovirus exposure and HLA in healthy donors. This PCR relied on a set of 60 Vbeta primers and 13 Jbeta primers. Assay used: immunoSEQ multiplex PCR; TCRdb lists only in-frame clones, some missing. The sample consists of around 160,000 clones, around four fifths of them appearing once. The sequence came from a man over 45 in good health and CMV-seropositive. The sequenced material came from PBMCs.

CDR3 bases: TGTGCCAGCAAGGTGGGGCGGGGCGCTACGTACGAGCAGTACTTC. Translating gives CASKVGRGATYEQYF. V is TRBV19 and J is TRBJ2-7; tentative D call: TRBD2 (6 bases). Germline CDR1 is LNHDA and CDR2 is SQIVND (reference sequence). The length of the CDR3 is 15 residues. Trimming pared 9 bases from V and 4 bases from J, leaving 22 bases between.